Each of the 14 T cell receptor beta chains below was sequenced from the same sample in a study of CD8 T cells in Susac syndrome. About 0.45 to 1 ug RNA was reverse transcribed with random hexamers. TCRdb re-called the immunoSEQ multiplex PCR reads with MiXCR, one entry per CDR3 protein. The profile shows roughly 140,000 distinct CDR3 sequences, approximately 95% of them singletons. The source material was CD4+ T cells from PBMCs. Every receptor here comes from a human donor with Susac syndrome.

V and J are TRBV29-1 and TRBJ1-1; a weak D match, TRBD1 (5 bases). CDR1 and CDR2 (germline): SQVTM, ANQGSEA. The V end was cut by 6 bases, the J end by 2 bases, with 7 bases between. CDR3 length: 11 residues. The CDR3 DNA reads as TGCAGCGTGGACATAAACACTGAAGCTTTCTTT. Its translation: CSVDINTEAFF.

The chain has TRBV2 and TRBJ2-2; 7 positions match TRBD2. This CDR3 region has 16 residues. The ends lost 3 bases at V and 4 bases at J; junction bases unmatched: 8. Germline assignment: CDR1 SNHLY and CDR2 FYNNEI. CDR3 DNA sequence: TGTGCCAGCAGTGATGATCGTGGGGGGGGCACCGGGGAGCTGTTTTTT. Translated, it gives CASSDDRGGGTGELFF.

V and J are TRBV29-1 and TRBJ1-4, with D tentatively TRBD1 (5 bases). Trimming took off 6 bases at V and 2 bases at J, with 7 bases between the two ends. The germline gives CDR1 SQVTM, CDR2 ANQGSEA. The CDR3 covers 12 residues. CDR3 sequence (DNA): TGCAGCGTCGGGACCACTAATGAAAAACTGTTTTTT. Its translation: CSVGTTNEKLFF.

The chain employs TRBV11-3 and TRBJ2-3; a weak D match, TRBD1 (5 bases). The CDR3 covers 14 residues. V lost 6 bases and J lost 6, with 16 bases in between. Germline V CDR1 and CDR2: SGHNT, YENEEA. In DNA, the CDR3 is TGTGCCAGCAGTCAAAGGGGCGTGGCGGATACGCAGTATTTT. Translating gives CASSQRGVADTQYF.

The chain employs TRBV7-9 and TRBJ2-3; TRBD2 is a possible D gene (5 bases). The CDR3 sequence is 13 residues long. CDR1 and CDR2 from the germline V gene are SEHNR and FQNEAQ (reference sequence). V lost 3 bases and J 4 bases, leaving 8 bases between the germline ends. The CDR3 loop reads CASSFTGSDTQYF. CDR3 DNA: TGTGCCAGCAGCTTCACGGGATCAGATACGCAGTATTTT.

This clonotype was counted only a few times. The V call is TRBV7-9, the J call TRBJ1-4; D not resolved. Germline V CDR1 and CDR2: SEHNR, FQNEAQ (reference sequence). V was shortened by 1 base and J by 3 bases, with 6 bases between the two germline ends. This CDR3 has 14 residues. The CDR3 reads CASSLGGSNEKLFF. The CDR3 DNA is TGTGCCAGCAGCTTAGGAGGTTCTAATGAAAAACTGTTTTTT.

This rearrangement joins TRBV9 to TRBJ2-2, with a tentative D call TRBD1 (6 bases). CDR3 length: 16 residues. Trimming took 4 bases from V and 0 from J, leaving 13 bases between them. Germline V gene lookup returns CDR1 SGDLS and CDR2 YYNGEE. The CDR3 here is CASSPDRKSNTGELFF. The CDR3 DNA reads as TGTGCCAGCAGCCCCGACAGGAAATCGAACACCGGGGAGCTGTTTTTT.

The rearrangement joins TRBV19 to TRBJ1-2; D is unresolved. Trimming removed 2 bases from V and 10 bases from J, with 17 bases in between. There are 14 residues in the CDR3. Germline V gives CDR1 LNHDA, CDR2 SQIVND (reference sequence). The CDR3 nucleotides are TGTGCCAGTAGTATACTGGTCGGCGGCCCGGACTACACCTTC. Translated: CASSILVGGPDYTF.

The chain joins TRBV19 to TRBJ2-3, with D hard to call. CDR1 and CDR2 (germline): LNHDA, SQIVND (reference sequence). V lost 7 bases and J 0 bases, leaving 14 bases between the germline ends. The CDR3 has 15 residues. As DNA, the CDR3 is TGTGCCAGTACCAACCCGACTGGAAGCACAGATACGCAGTATTTT. Encoded protein: CASTNPTGSTDTQYF.

With regard to this clonotype: The CDR3 does not end in the conserved phenylalanine or tryptophan, so this is likely a read error. The chain joins TRBV27 to TRBJ1-6; 7 bases agree with TRBD1. This CDR3 comprises 14 residues. Germline CDR1 reads MNHEY; CDR2 reads SMNVEV (reference sequence). V lost 4 bases to trimming and J lost 7 bases; unmatched junction nucleotides: 4. The CDR3 loop reads CASSSWDSNSPLHS. CDR3 bases: TGTGCCAGCAGTTCGTGGGACAGCAATTCACCCCTCCACTCT.

The CDR3: CSARAGAGTQYF. The CDR3 DNA follows: TGCAGTGCTAGGGCCGGGGCAGGGACCCAGTACTTC. This chain uses TRBV20-1 with TRBJ2-5; D possibly uses TRBD1 or TRBD2 (5 bases each). The germline V gene has CDR1 DFQATT and CDR2 SNEGSKA (reference sequence). The CDR3 runs 12 residues. Trimming took off 3 bases at V and 7 bases at J, with 12 bases between the two ends.

V gene TRBV5-1 combines with J gene TRBJ2-5; 9 bases agree with TRBD1. The CDR3 consists of 15 residues. The germline V gene has CDR1 SGHRS and CDR2 YFSETQ. V lost 4 bases to trimming and J lost 4 bases; unmatched junction nucleotides: 8. This chain's CDR3 is CASSATGGSAETQYF. DNA of the CDR3: TGCGCCAGCAGCGCTACAGGGGGCTCAGCAGAGACCCAGTACTTC.

The gene calls are TRBV5-4 and TRBJ1-2, with 8 bases lining up with TRBD1. V gave up 3 bases and J gave up 2 bases; unmatched junction bases: 6. This CDR3 comprises 15 residues. Germline lookup yields CDR1 SGHNT and CDR2 YYREEE (reference sequence). The CDR3 sequence: CASSSRQGPNYGYTF. CDR3 nucleotides: TGTGCCAGCAGCTCGAGACAGGGGCCCAACTATGGCTACACCTTC.

V gene TRBV29-1 combines with J gene TRBJ1-1, with unresolved D. Germline V gene sequence: CDR1 SQVTM, CDR2 ANQGSEA. Deletions cut 4 bases from V and 2 bases from J, with 14 bases between. The CDR3 runs 14 residues. CDR3 in amino acids: CSVAVSRTNTEAFF. The CDR3 coding sequence is TGCAGCGTTGCAGTGTCCAGGACCAACACTGAAGCTTTCTTT.